The present entry profiles one T cell receptor beta chain with its context. Its antigen is unknown. Time point in this sample: pre-treatment sample, taken before nivolumab and TIL therapy. The sample is drawn from a study of TIL therapy for anti-PD-1-resistant metastatic lung cancer. Study-level background: Patients had a median age of almost 55 years (range about 35-85). A few tumors were EGFR-mutant and two were ALK-rearranged.

The V and J ends lost 8 bases and 0 bases respectively, with 11 bases between them. Per the germline V gene, CDR1 is MDHEN and CDR2 is SYDVKM. The CDR3 totals 14 residues. General study results and limits: This highly selected cohort may not generalize to typical lung cancer patients.

The immunoSEQ assay was v3. The data were produced by immunoSEQ multiplex PCR, yet TCRdb's version contains in-frame clones alone and is incomplete. The data hold roughly 58,000 clones, with 70% to 90% observed a single time. The clonotype comes from a person between 30 and 80 years old with non-small cell lung cancer. The genes are TRBV28 and TRBJ2-1, with D perhaps being TRBD1 or TRBD2 (5 bases each). Sequencing was performed on blood, taken at baseline. The CDR3 DNA follows: TGTGCCAGCGAGGGGATAACCTCCTACAATGAGCAGTTCTTC. This codes for CASEGITSYNEQFF.